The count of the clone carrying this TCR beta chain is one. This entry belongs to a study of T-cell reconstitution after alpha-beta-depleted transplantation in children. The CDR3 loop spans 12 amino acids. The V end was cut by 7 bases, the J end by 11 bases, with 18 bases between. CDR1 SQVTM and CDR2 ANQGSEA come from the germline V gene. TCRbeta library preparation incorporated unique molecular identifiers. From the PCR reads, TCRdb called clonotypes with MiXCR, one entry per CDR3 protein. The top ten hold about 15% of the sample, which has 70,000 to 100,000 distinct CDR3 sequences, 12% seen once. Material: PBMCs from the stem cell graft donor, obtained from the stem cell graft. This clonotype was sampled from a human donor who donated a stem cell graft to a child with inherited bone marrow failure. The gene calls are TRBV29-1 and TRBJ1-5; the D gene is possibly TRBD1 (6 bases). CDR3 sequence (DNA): TGCAGCGCCGCTGGTCCCGAGGGGGCCCAGCATTTT. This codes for CSAAGPEGAQHF.